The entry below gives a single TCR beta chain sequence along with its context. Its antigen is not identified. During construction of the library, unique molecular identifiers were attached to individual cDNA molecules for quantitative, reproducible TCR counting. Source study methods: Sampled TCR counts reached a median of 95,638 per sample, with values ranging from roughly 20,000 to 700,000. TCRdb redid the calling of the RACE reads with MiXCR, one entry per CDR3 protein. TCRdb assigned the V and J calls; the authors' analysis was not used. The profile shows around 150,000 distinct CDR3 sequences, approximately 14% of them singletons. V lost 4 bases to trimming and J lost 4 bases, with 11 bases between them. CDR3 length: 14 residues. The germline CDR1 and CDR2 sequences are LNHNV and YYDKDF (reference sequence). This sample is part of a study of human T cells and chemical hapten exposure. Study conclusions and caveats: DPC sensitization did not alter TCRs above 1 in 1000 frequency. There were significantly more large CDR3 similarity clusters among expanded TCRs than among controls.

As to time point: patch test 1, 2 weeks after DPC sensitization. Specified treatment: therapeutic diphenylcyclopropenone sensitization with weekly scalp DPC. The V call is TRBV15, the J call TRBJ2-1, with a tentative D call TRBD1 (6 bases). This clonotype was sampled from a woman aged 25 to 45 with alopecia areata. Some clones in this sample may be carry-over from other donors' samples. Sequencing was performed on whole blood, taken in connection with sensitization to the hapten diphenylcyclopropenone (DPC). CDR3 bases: TGTGCCACCAGCACCAGGACAGCTTACAATGAGCAGTTCTTC. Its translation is CATSTRTAYNEQFF.